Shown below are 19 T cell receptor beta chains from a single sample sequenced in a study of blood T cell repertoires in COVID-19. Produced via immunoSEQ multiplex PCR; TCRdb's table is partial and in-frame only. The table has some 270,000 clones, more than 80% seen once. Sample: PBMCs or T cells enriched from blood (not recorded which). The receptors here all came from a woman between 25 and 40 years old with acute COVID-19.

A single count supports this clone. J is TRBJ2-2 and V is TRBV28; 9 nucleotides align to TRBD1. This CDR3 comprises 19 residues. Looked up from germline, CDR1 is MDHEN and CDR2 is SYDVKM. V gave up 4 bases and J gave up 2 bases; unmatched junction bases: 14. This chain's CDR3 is CASSSPPGLQGANTGELFF. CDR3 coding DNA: TGTGCCAGCAGTTCGCCACCGGGTCTACAGGGGGCTAACACCGGGGAGCTGTTTTTT.

This chain's CDR3 is CASRQGLNEQFF. As DNA, the CDR3 is TGTGCCAGCAGACAGGGGTTGAATGAGCAGTTCTTC. The chain recombines TRBV12-3 or TRBV12-4 with TRBJ2-1; 7 nucleotides line up with TRBD1. V shed 6 bases, J shed 7 bases, and the junction held 3 bases outside the gene matches. The CDR3 has 12 residues.

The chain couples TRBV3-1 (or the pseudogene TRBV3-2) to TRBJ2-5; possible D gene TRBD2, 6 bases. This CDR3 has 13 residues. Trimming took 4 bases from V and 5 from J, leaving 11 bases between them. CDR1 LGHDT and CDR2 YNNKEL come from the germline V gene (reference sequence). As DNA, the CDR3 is TGTGCCAGCAGCCCGAAGGGACTGGAGACCCAGTACTTC. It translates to CASSPKGLETQYF.

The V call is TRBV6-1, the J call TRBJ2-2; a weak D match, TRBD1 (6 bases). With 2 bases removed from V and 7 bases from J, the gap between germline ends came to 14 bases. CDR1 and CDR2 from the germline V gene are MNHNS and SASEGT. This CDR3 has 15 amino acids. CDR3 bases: TGTGCCAGCAGTGAAATCGCAGGGGTCCACGGGGAGCTGTTTTTT. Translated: CASSEIAGVHGELFF.

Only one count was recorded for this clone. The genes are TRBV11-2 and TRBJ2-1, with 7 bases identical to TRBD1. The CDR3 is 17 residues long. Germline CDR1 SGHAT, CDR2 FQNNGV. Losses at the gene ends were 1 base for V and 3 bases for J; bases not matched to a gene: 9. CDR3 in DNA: TGTGCCAGCAGCTTAGTACCAGGGACAGATAACTACAATGAGCAGTTCTTC. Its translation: CASSLVPGTDNYNEQFF.

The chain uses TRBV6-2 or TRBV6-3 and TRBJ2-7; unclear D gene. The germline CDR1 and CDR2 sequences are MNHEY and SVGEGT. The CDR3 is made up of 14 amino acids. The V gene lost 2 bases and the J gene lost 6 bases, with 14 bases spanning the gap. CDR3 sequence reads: CASSYDRPSGEQYF. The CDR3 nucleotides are TGTGCCAGCAGTTACGATCGGCCATCGGGCGAGCAGTACTTC.

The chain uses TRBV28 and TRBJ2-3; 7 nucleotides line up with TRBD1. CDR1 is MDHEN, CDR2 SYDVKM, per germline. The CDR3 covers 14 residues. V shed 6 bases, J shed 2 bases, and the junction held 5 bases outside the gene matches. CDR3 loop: CASSLGQLTDTQYF. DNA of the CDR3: TGTGCCAGCAGCCTGGGACAGCTCACAGATACGCAGTATTTT.

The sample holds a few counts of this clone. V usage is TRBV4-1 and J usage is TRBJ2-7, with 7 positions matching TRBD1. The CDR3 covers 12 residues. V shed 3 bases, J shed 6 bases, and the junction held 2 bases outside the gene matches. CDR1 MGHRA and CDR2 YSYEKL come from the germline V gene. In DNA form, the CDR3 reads TGCGCCAGCAGCCATCGGGACAGCGAGCAGTACTTC. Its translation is CASSHRDSEQYF.

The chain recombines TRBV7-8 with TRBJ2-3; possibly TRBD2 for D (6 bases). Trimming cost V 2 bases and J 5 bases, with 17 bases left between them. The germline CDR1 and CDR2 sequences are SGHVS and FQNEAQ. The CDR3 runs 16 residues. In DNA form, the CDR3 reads TGTGCCAGCAGCTTATCGATGAGCGGGTTGGTAGATACGCAGTATTTT. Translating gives CASSLSMSGLVDTQYF. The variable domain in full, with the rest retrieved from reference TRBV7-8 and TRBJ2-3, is GAGVSQSPRYKVAKRGQDVALRCDPISGHVSLFWYQQALGQGPEFLTYFQNEAQLDKSGLPSDRFFAERPEGSVSTLKIQRTQQEDSAVYLCASSLSMSGLVDTQYFGPGTRLTVL.

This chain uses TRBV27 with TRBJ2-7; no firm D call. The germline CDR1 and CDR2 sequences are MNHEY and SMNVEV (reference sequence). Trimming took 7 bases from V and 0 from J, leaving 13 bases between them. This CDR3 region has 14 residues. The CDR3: CASTPTESSYEQYF. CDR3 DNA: TGTGCCAGCACCCCGACGGAGAGCTCCTACGAGCAGTACTTC.

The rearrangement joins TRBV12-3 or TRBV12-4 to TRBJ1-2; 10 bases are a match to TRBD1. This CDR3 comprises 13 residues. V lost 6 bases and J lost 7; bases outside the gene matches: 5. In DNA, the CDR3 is TGTGCCAGCAGCCCCGGACAGGGGGGTGGCTACACCTTC. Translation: CASSPGQGGGYTF.

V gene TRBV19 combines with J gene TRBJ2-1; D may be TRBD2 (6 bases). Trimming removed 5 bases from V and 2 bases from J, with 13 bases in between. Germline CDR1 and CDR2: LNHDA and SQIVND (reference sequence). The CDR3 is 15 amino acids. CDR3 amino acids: CASSPIAEPYNEQFF. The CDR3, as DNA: TGTGCCAGTAGTCCCATAGCGGAGCCCTACAATGAGCAGTTCTTC. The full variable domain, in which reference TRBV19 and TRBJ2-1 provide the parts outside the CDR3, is DGGITQSPKYLFRKEGQNVTLSCEQNLNHDAMYWYRQDPGQGLRLIYYSQIVNDFQKGDIAEGYSVSREKKESFPLTVTSAQKNPTAFYLCASSPIAEPYNEQFFGPGTRLTVL.

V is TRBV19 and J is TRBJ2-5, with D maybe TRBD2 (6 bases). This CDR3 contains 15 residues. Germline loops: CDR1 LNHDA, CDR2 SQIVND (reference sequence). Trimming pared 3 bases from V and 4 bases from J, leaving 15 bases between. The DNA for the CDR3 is TGTGCCAGTAGTATTCTTCCAGGGAGGATAGAGACCCAGTACTTC. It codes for CASSILPGRIETQYF.

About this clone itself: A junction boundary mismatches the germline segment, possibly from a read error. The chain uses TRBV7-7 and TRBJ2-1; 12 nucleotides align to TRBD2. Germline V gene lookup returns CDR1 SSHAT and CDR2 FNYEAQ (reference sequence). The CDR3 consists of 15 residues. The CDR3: CASSPLAGGGNEQFF. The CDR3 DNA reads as TGTGCTAGCAGCCCACTAGCGGGAGGAGGGAATGAGCAGTTCTTC.

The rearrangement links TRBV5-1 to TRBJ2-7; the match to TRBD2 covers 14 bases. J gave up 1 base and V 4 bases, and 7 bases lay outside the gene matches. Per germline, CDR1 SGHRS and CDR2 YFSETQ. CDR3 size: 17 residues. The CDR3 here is CASSGTSGSFTSYEQYF. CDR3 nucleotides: TGCGCCAGCAGCGGGACTAGCGGGAGCTTTACATCCTACGAGCAGTACTTC.

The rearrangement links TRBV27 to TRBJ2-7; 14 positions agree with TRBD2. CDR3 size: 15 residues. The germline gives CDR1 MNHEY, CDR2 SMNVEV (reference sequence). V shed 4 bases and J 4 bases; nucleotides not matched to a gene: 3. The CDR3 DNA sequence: TGTGCCAGCAGTTCCGGGACTAGCGGGAGTTACGAGCAGTACTTC. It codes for CASSSGTSGSYEQYF.

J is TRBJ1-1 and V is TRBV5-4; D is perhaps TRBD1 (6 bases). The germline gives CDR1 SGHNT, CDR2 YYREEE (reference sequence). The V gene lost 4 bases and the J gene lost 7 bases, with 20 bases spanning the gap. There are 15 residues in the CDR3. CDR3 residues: CASSRLGDTVIEAFF. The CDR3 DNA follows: TGTGCCAGCAGCAGACTGGGGGACACCGTAATTGAAGCTTTCTTT.

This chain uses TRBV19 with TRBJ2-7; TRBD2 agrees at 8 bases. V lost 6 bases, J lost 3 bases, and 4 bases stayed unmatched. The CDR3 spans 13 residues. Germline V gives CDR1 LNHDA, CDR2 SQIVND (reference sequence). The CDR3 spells CASRSSGVYEQYF. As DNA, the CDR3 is TGTGCCAGTAGGAGTAGCGGGGTCTACGAGCAGTACTTC.

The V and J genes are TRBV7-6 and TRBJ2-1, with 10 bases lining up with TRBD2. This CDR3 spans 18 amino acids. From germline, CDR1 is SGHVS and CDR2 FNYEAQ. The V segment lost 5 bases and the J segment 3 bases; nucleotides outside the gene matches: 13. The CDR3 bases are TGTGCCAGCAGCCCCAATCCCGGGACTAGCGATCGCTACAATGAGCAGTTCTTC. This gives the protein CASSPNPGTSDRYNEQFF.